These 24 T cell receptor beta chains came from one sample sequenced in a study of blood T cell repertoires in COVID-19. This table comes from immunoSEQ multiplex PCR, and its TCRdb copy is limited to in-frame clones, with some not included. The sample has tens of thousands of clones, 82% seen once; the top ten hold approximately 18%. Sequencing used peripheral blood. The receptor set was obtained from a human donor in a cohort sampled during active COVID-19.

This clone has only a few counts. V and J are TRBV5-1 and TRBJ1-3, with 9 bases that match TRBD1. With 4 bases clipped from V and 2 bases from J, the junction kept 7 bases outside the gene matches. The CDR3 is 16 amino acids. CDR1 and CDR2 from the germline V gene are SGHRS and YFSETQ. The CDR3 nucleotides read TGCGCCAGCAGCATGTCACAGGGGGCCACTGGAAACACCATATATTTT. The encoded protein is CASSMSQGATGNTIYF.

In its sample, this clone was seen a few times. The J gene is TRBJ1-1, the V gene TRBV3-1 (or the pseudogene TRBV3-2); perhaps TRBD1 as D (5 bases). Trimming cost V 3 bases and J 8 bases, with 13 bases left between them. The CDR3 contains 13 residues. Germline V gene sequence: CDR1 LGHDT, CDR2 YNNKEL (reference sequence). The CDR3 protein is CASSQSSGAEAFF. DNA of the CDR3: TGTGCCAGCAGCCAGAGTTCTGGGGCAGAAGCTTTCTTT.

This chain links TRBV29-1 with TRBJ1-1, with D possibly TRBD1 on 5 matching bases. The CDR3 runs to 14 residues. From germline, CDR1 is SQVTM and CDR2 ANQGSEA. Between the trimmed V and J ends, which lost 6 bases and 1 base, there was a span of 15 bases. The DNA for the CDR3 is TGCAGCGTCGCAAGGGGTCAGGCGAACACTGAAGCTTTCTTT. Protein product: CSVARGQANTEAFF.

CDR3 protein: CASSERMELETQYF. CDR3 nucleotides: TGTGCCAGCAGTGAACGGATGGAGCTGGAGACCCAGTACTTC. This chain connects TRBV2 to TRBJ2-5; unclear D gene. Germline V gene data show CDR1 as SNHLY and CDR2 as FYNNEI. V was trimmed by 2 bases and J by 5 bases, leaving 12 bases between them. The CDR3 totals 14 residues.

The rearrangement links TRBV5-5 to TRBJ1-2, with TRBD1 as a possible D gene (5 bases). The length of the CDR3 is 14 residues. In germline, CDR1 is SGHKS, CDR2 YYEKEE (reference sequence). The V and J ends lost 4 bases and 2 bases respectively, with 12 bases between them. The CDR3 here is CASSPVAGNYGYTF. The DNA for the CDR3 is TGTGCCAGCAGCCCCGTTGCAGGGAACTATGGCTACACCTTC. Supplemented by reference TRBV5-5 and TRBJ1-2, the full variable domain reads DAGVTQSPTHLIKTRGQQVTLRCSPISGHKSVSWYQQVLGQGPQFIFQYYEKEERGRGNFPDRFSARQFPNYSSELNVNALLLGDSALYLCASSPVAGNYGYTFGSGTRLTVV.

The gene calls are TRBV7-8 and TRBJ2-7, with D perhaps TRBD1 (7 bases). V was clipped by 4 bases and J by 7 bases, with 17 bases between them. Germline values: CDR1 SGHVS, CDR2 FQNEAQ. CDR3 length: 14 amino acids. The CDR3 loop is CASSSTGQGGEQYF. In DNA form, the CDR3 reads TGTGCCAGCAGCTCAACCGGGCAGGGGGGAGAGCAGTACTTC.

This clone was seen only once. This rearrangement joins TRBV5-1 to TRBJ1-6, with a tentative D call TRBD1 (5 bases). The length of the CDR3 is 18 residues. With 0 bases removed from V and 0 bases from J, the gap between germline ends came to 13 bases. Looked up from germline, CDR1 is SGHRS and CDR2 is YFSETQ. Written as DNA, the CDR3 is TGCGCCAGCAGCTTGGAGAACCACAGGAGCTCCTATAATTCACCCCTCCACTTT. This codes for CASSLENHRSSYNSPLHF.

The table lists this clone with a count of one. The genes are TRBV19 and TRBJ2-7; 8 bases line up with TRBD2. J gave up 2 bases and V 5 bases, and 11 bases lay outside the gene matches. The length of the CDR3 is 16 residues. Germline values: CDR1 LNHDA, CDR2 SQIVND (reference sequence). The CDR3 region has the DNA TGTGCCAGTAGTCCAACCCCCCGGGAGGGGGCCTACGAGCAGTACTTC. It yields the protein CASSPTPREGAYEQYF.

Concerning this clone itself: Sequence at one end of the junction differs from germline and may be a read error. The gene calls are TRBV12-3 or TRBV12-4 and TRBJ2-7, with a possible D match to TRBD1 (5 bases). This CDR3 is 13 amino acids long. The CDR3 DNA reads TGTGCCAGCAGTTTCGGACAAGTCTACGTGCAGTACTTC. This translates into CASSFGQVYVQYF.

This clone was picked up a small number of times. Different DNA sequences within this sample yield the same CDR3. The J gene is TRBJ2-5, the V gene TRBV7-3, with D perhaps TRBD1 (5 bases). The V gene lost 5 bases and the J gene lost 2 bases, with 12 bases spanning the gap. The CDR3 consists of 14 residues. CDR1 is SGHTA and CDR2 is FQGTGA in the germline V gene. For the CDR3, the DNA is TGTGCCAGCAGCCCAACAGGCTTGCAAGAGACCCAGTACTTC. Amino acids: CASSPTGLQETQYF.

The V call is TRBV7-9, the J call TRBJ1-2; D not certain. Germline V gene data show CDR1 as SEHNR and CDR2 as FQNEAQ (reference sequence). The V end lost 5 bases, the J end lost 4 bases, and 20 bases lay between the germline ends. The length of the CDR3 is 16 residues. This CDR3 is CASSPTSPGGGYGYTF. In nucleotides, the CDR3 is TGTGCCAGCAGCCCAACCTCCCCCGGAGGCGGCTATGGCTACACCTTC. Full variable domain (rest looked up from reference TRBV7-9 and TRBJ1-2): DTGVSQNPRHKITKRGQNVTFRCDPISEHNRLYWYRQTLGQGPEFLTYFQNEAQLEKSRLLSDRFSAERPKGSFSTLEIQRTEQGDSAMYLCASSPTSPGGGYGYTFGSGTRLTVV.

This clone was found a few times. The chain is built from TRBV19 and TRBJ1-6; D not resolved. With 3 bases removed from V and 2 bases from J, the gap between germline ends came to 8 bases. CDR3 length: 15 residues. CDR1 is LNHDA, CDR2 SQIVND, per germline (reference sequence). CDR3 amino acids: CASSMSRTYNSPLHF. The CDR3 DNA reads as TGTGCCAGTAGTATGTCCAGGACCTATAATTCACCCCTCCACTTT. Supplemented by reference TRBV19 and TRBJ1-6, the full variable domain reads DGGITQSPKYLFRKEGQNVTLSCEQNLNHDAMYWYRQDPGQGLRLIYYSQIVNDFQKGDIAEGYSVSREKKESFPLTVTSAQKNPTAFYLCASSMSRTYNSPLHFGNGTRLTVT.

The CDR3, as DNA: TGCGCCAGCAGCTTGGTGGGGGCCGGGAACACTGAAGCTTTCTTT. It is translated as CASSLVGAGNTEAFF. The chain links TRBV5-1 to TRBJ1-1, with D perhaps matching TRBD1 (6 bases). Germline loops: CDR1 SGHRS, CDR2 YFSETQ. V was pared by 0 bases and J by 1 base, with 10 bases between. This CDR3 spans 15 amino acids.

The V gene is TRBV30, the J gene TRBJ2-7; 7 bases map to TRBD1. The V gene end was trimmed by 1 base and the J gene end by 6 bases; junction bases not matched to a gene: 9. Germline CDR1 and CDR2: GTSNPN and SVGIG (reference sequence). The CDR3 consists of 14 residues. CDR3 region: CAWSDDRVPFEQYF. In nucleotides, the CDR3 is TGTGCCTGGAGTGATGACAGGGTCCCCTTCGAGCAGTACTTC.

The chain uses TRBV28 and TRBJ2-7; 8 bases align to TRBD2. Per germline, CDR1 MDHEN and CDR2 SYDVKM. Trimming removed 3 bases from V and 4 bases from J; junction bases left unmatched: 5. This CDR3 has 14 residues. In DNA form, the CDR3 reads TGTGCCAGCAGTTTTAGTAGCGGGGAATACGAGCAGTACTTC. Protein product: CASSFSSGEYEQYF. Drawing the rest from reference TRBV28 and TRBJ2-7, the complete variable domain is DVKVTQSSRYLVKRTGEKVFLECVQDMDHENMFWYRQDPGLGLRLIYFSYDVKMKEKGDIPEGYSVSREKKERFSLILESASTNQTSMYLCASSFSSGEYEQYFGPGTRLTVT.

The rearrangement links TRBV5-1 to TRBJ1-1, with D possibly TRBD1 on 6 matching bases. The CDR3 spans 14 residues. V lost 4 bases to trimming and J lost 6 bases, with 16 bases between them. Germline values: CDR1 SGHRS, CDR2 YFSETQ. The CDR3 sequence: CASSIQGGGPEAFF. The CDR3 region has the DNA TGCGCCAGCAGCATACAGGGCGGGGGGCCTGAAGCTTTCTTT.

This chain uses TRBV7-9 with TRBJ2-7; no definite D call. Per the germline V gene, CDR1 is SEHNR and CDR2 is FQNEAQ (reference sequence). The CDR3 extends over 12 amino acids. With 5 bases removed from V and 9 bases from J, the gap between germline ends came to 14 bases. The CDR3 DNA sequence: TGTGCCAGCAGCGCACCCATGTTCGGGCAGTACTTC. It translates to CASSAPMFGQYF. The complete variable domain, with remaining parts taken from reference TRBV7-9 and TRBJ2-7, reads DTGVSQNPRHKITKRGQNVTFRCDPISEHNRLYWYRQTLGQGPEFLTYFQNEAQLEKSRLLSDRFSAERPKGSFSTLEIQRTEQGDSAMYLCASSAPMFGQYFGPGTRLTVT.

V gene TRBV7-2 combines with J gene TRBJ2-7; 9 positions match TRBD1. Germline trimming cut 5 bases from V and 2 bases from J; bases unmatched to any gene: 7. The CDR3 loop spans 15 amino acids. Looked up from germline, CDR1 is SGHTA and CDR2 is FQGNSA. The CDR3 sequence is CASSLDRGETYEQYF. The DNA for the CDR3 is TGTGCCAGCAGCCTTGACAGGGGGGAGACCTACGAGCAGTACTTC. The whole variable domain, remainder taken from reference TRBV7-2 and TRBJ2-7, is GAGVSQSPSNKVTEKGKDVELRCDPISGHTALYWYRQSLGQGLEFLIYFQGNSAPDKSGLPSDRFSAERTGGSVSTLTIQRTQQEDSAVYLCASSLDRGETYEQYFGPGTRLTVT.

This clone appeared once. This chain links TRBV7-9 with TRBJ1-3; D unresolved. This CDR3 contains 15 residues. Trimming took off 5 bases at V and 0 bases at J, with 11 bases between the two ends. CDR1 and CDR2 from the germline V gene are SEHNR and FQNEAQ (reference sequence). CDR3 protein: CASSPRVFSGNTIYF. The CDR3 coding sequence is TGTGCCAGCAGCCCCCGGGTGTTCTCTGGAAACACCATATATTTT.

For this clone: One base away lies a much larger clone, so this may be a sequencing read error. This same CDR3 is encoded by further DNA sequences in the sample. The chain links TRBV5-1 to TRBJ1-2, with TRBD1 matching over 9 bases. The CDR3 covers 13 residues. In germline, CDR1 is SGHRS, CDR2 YFSETQ. CDR3 sequence reads: CASSLRDRDGYTF. In nucleotides, the CDR3 is TGCGCTAGCAGCCTCCGGGACAGGGACGGCTACACCTTC.

The chain links TRBV7-9 to TRBJ2-1, with 14 nucleotides matching TRBD2. The V segment lost 5 bases and the J segment 10 bases; nucleotides outside the gene matches: 10. This CDR3 has 16 residues. In germline, CDR1 is SEHNR, CDR2 FQNEAQ (reference sequence). CDR3 coding DNA: TGTGCCAGCAGCCGCCCGGGACTAGCGGGGGCCCTCGAGCAGTTCTTC. Translating it yields CASSRPGLAGALEQFF.

The gene calls are TRBV12-3 or TRBV12-4 and TRBJ1-2; possibly TRBD1 for D (6 bases). This CDR3 contains 13 residues. With 6 bases removed from V and 3 bases from J, the gap between germline ends came to 11 bases. The CDR3 DNA is TGTGCCAGCAGCCTCGACAGGTACTATGGCTACACCTTC. Protein product: CASSLDRYYGYTF.

This clone was seen more than once but under ten times. The rearrangement links TRBV7-9 to TRBJ1-1; possible D gene TRBD1, 6 bases. The CDR3 has 14 amino acids. Germline V CDR1 and CDR2: SEHNR, FQNEAQ (reference sequence). Between the trimmed V and J ends, which lost 2 bases and 4 bases, there was a span of 11 bases. CDR3 residues: CASSLSQGSTEAFF. The CDR3, as DNA: TGTGCCAGCAGCTTATCTCAGGGGAGCACTGAAGCTTTCTTT.

The J gene is TRBJ2-7, the V gene TRBV10-3; a possible D gene is TRBD1 (6 bases). The CDR3 is 12 amino acids. Deletions cut 6 bases from V and 2 bases from J, with 8 bases between. CDR1 and CDR2 from the germline V gene are ENHRY and SYGVKD. Here the CDR3 reads CAISGQPYEQYF. Here the CDR3 DNA reads TGTGCCATCAGCGGACAGCCCTACGAGCAGTACTTC.